The clone carrying this T cell receptor beta chain was recorded many times. RNA transcripts were the template for amplifying TCR beta CDR3 regions. First-round RT-PCR targeting the TCR CDR3 was performed with the HTBI primer set. MiXCR, run by TCRdb on the multiplex PCR reads, gives a single entry per CDR3 protein. The sample has approximately 400,000 distinct CDR3 sequences; around 13% are singletons. These data originate in a study of T cells in Graves' hyperthyroidism and ophthalmopathy. Looking at the study overall: It was at initial diagnosis, before any treatment, that peripheral blood was collected.

Graves' hyperthyroidism without ophthalmopathy progression within 18 months was termed stable. Hyperthyroidism patients were newly diagnosed, had disease duration under 2 months, and were aged 18 to 65 years. Diagnosis relied on clinical symptoms, serum thyroxine and TRAb, thyroid ultrasound and orbital computed tomography. The sample comprised blood. This sequence originates from an older woman with Graves' hyperthyroidism.

This CDR3 is CASSPSRTEYNEQFF. CDR3 DNA sequence: TGTGCCAGCAGCCCTTCCCGGACAGAATACAATGAGCAGTTCTTC. The chain employs TRBV7-3 and TRBJ2-1; D possibly corresponds to TRBD1 (6 bases). The CDR3 loop spans 15 amino acids. The germline gives CDR1 SGHTA, CDR2 FQGTGA. V lost 5 bases and J lost 4, with 15 bases in between.